Listed below are T cell receptor beta chains from one sample, sequenced in a study of CD8 T cells in ankylosing spondylitis. TCRdb redid the calling of the 5' RACE reads with MiXCR, one entry per CDR3 protein. The table shows around 250,000 distinct CDR3 sequences, with roughly 32% occurring only once. Sequencing was done on a sample of blood, either unsorted or a sorted T cell fraction (not recorded which). The source of these receptors is a male donor with ankylosing spondylitis or in good health (not recorded which). CDR3s include the opening cysteine and the closing phenylalanine or tryptophan. Each record gives: V gene, CDR3 length, clone size, J gene, D gene, CDR3 protein, CDR3 DNA. D genes are given only for firm matches. A clone size is listed for some rows: how often the clone was seen (once, few, many), or a class if it is expanded.

v_call: TRBV20-1; cdr3_length: 13; clone_size: few; j_call: TRBJ2-1; d_call: -; cdr3_aa: CSVGAPLGNEQFF; cdr3_nt: TGCAGTGTGGGCGCCCCCTTAGGCAATGAGCAGTTCTTC
v_call: TRBV27; cdr3_length: 13; clone_size: -; j_call: TRBJ2-7; d_call: -; cdr3_aa: CASSYRGVSEQYF; cdr3_nt: TGTGCCAGCAGTTATAGAGGGGTTAGCGAGCAGTACTTC
v_call: TRBV20-1; cdr3_length: 15; clone_size: once; j_call: TRBJ2-7; d_call: TRBD2; cdr3_aa: CSARDRRGISYEQYF; cdr3_nt: TGCAGTGCTAGAGATAGGCGGGGGATCTCCTACGAGCAGTACTTC
v_call: TRBV6-5; cdr3_length: 16; clone_size: -; j_call: TRBJ1-1; d_call: -; cdr3_aa: CASSTDRLGWDTEAFF; cdr3_nt: TGTGCCAGCAGTACCGACAGGTTGGGATGGGACACTGAAGCTTTCTTT
v_call: TRBV7-8; cdr3_length: 15; clone_size: -; j_call: TRBJ2-3; d_call: -; cdr3_aa: CASSQSGGRTDTQYF; cdr3_nt: TGTGCCAGCAGCCAAAGTGGGGGGCGGACAGATACGCAGTATTTT
v_call: TRBV7-3; cdr3_length: 14; clone_size: few; j_call: TRBJ2-7; d_call: TRBD1; cdr3_aa: CASSPRTGHYEQYF; cdr3_nt: TGTGCCAGCAGCCCCCGGACAGGACACTACGAGCAGTACTTC
v_call: TRBV5-6; cdr3_length: 17; clone_size: many; j_call: TRBJ2-4; d_call: -; cdr3_aa: CASSSILRGGAKNIQYF; cdr3_nt: TGTGCCAGCAGCTCAATTTTGAGGGGGGGGGCCAAAAACATTCAGTACTTC
v_call: TRBV10-2; cdr3_length: 15; clone_size: few; j_call: TRBJ2-7; d_call: -; cdr3_aa: CASRETGPAGYEQYF; cdr3_nt: TGCGCCAGCAGGGAAACAGGTCCCGCAGGGTACGAGCAGTACTTC
v_call: TRBV4-2; cdr3_length: 17; clone_size: -; j_call: TRBJ2-3; d_call: -; cdr3_aa: CASSPWGDNPSTDTQYF; cdr3_nt: TGTGCCAGCAGCCCTTGGGGGGACAACCCTAGCACAGATACGCAGTATTTT
v_call: TRBV6-1; cdr3_length: 13; clone_size: few; j_call: TRBJ1-1; d_call: -; cdr3_aa: CASSWGERTEAFF; cdr3_nt: TGTGCCAGCAGCTGGGGGGAGCGGACTGAAGCTTTCTTT
v_call: TRBV11-2; cdr3_length: 13; clone_size: -; j_call: TRBJ2-3; d_call: -; cdr3_aa: CASSLDLTDTQYF; cdr3_nt: TGTGCCAGCAGCTTAGATTTGACGGATACGCAGTATTTT
v_call: TRBV20-1; cdr3_length: 12; clone_size: -; j_call: TRBJ1-2; d_call: -; cdr3_aa: CSPTVGRSGYTF; cdr3_nt: TGCAGTCCGACAGTGGGCCGGTCGGGCTACACCTTC
v_call: TRBV7-2; cdr3_length: 14; clone_size: -; j_call: TRBJ1-4; d_call: TRBD1; cdr3_aa: CASSGGQGYEKLFF; cdr3_nt: TGTGCCAGCAGCGGTGGACAGGGCTATGAAAAACTGTTTTTT
v_call: TRBV7-8; cdr3_length: 17; clone_size: -; j_call: TRBJ2-7; d_call: TRBD1; cdr3_aa: CASSPSTGGSNSYEQYF; cdr3_nt: TGTGCCAGCAGCCCATCTACAGGGGGCAGCAATTCCTACGAGCAGTACTTC
v_call: TRBV20-1; cdr3_length: 13; clone_size: -; j_call: TRBJ2-7; d_call: -; cdr3_aa: CSARVTSPYEQYF; cdr3_nt: TGCAGTGCTAGAGTCACTAGCCCCTACGAGCAGTACTTC
v_call: TRBV12-3/TRBV12-4; cdr3_length: 11; clone_size: few; j_call: TRBJ2-1; d_call: -; cdr3_aa: CASSSGPEQFF; cdr3_nt: TGTGCCAGCAGCTCAGGGCCCGAGCAGTTCTTC
v_call: TRBV12-3/TRBV12-4; cdr3_length: 15; clone_size: -; j_call: TRBJ2-1; d_call: TRBD2; cdr3_aa: CASSSSGGLGNEQFF; cdr3_nt: TGTGCCAGCAGTTCTAGCGGGGGGCTTGGCAATGAGCAGTTCTTC
v_call: TRBV6-1; cdr3_length: 14; clone_size: few; j_call: TRBJ2-5; d_call: -; cdr3_aa: CASSRRGGRETQYF; cdr3_nt: TGTGCCAGCAGTCGCCGCGGGGGCAGGGAGACCCAGTACTTC
v_call: TRBV9; cdr3_length: 13; clone_size: few; j_call: TRBJ2-1; d_call: -; cdr3_aa: CASSVGEDNEQFF; cdr3_nt: TGTGCCAGCAGCGTAGGGGAGGATAATGAGCAGTTCTTC
v_call: TRBV20-1; cdr3_length: 11; clone_size: few; j_call: TRBJ1-2; d_call: -; cdr3_aa: CSVPTPYGYTF; cdr3_nt: TGCAGTGTCCCCACCCCCTATGGCTACACCTTC
v_call: TRBV25-1; cdr3_length: 15; clone_size: -; j_call: TRBJ1-2; d_call: -; cdr3_aa: CASSEWKDSGYGYTF; cdr3_nt: TGTGCCAGCAGTGAATGGAAGGACTCCGGCTATGGCTACACCTTC
v_call: TRBV20-1; cdr3_length: 13; clone_size: few; j_call: TRBJ1-6; d_call: -; cdr3_aa: CSARGGGSSTLHF; cdr3_nt: TGCAGTGCTAGGGGAGGTGGGTCTTCAACCCTCCACTTT
v_call: TRBV11-2; cdr3_length: 17; clone_size: -; j_call: TRBJ1-2; d_call: -; cdr3_aa: CASSPPVREIDNYGYTF; cdr3_nt: TGTGCCAGCAGCCCCCCAGTGCGGGAGATAGATAACTATGGCTACACCTTC
v_call: TRBV29-1; cdr3_length: 14; clone_size: -; j_call: TRBJ2-5; d_call: TRBD1; cdr3_aa: CSVLQDRTQETQYF; cdr3_nt: TGCAGCGTCCTACAGGACAGGACGCAAGAGACCCAGTACTTC
v_call: TRBV20-1; cdr3_length: 15; clone_size: -; j_call: TRBJ1-2; d_call: -; cdr3_aa: CSASELTGRIRGYTF; cdr3_nt: TGCAGTGCTAGTGAACTGACAGGTCGGATCCGTGGCTACACCTTC
v_call: TRBV12-3/TRBV12-4; cdr3_length: 17; clone_size: few; j_call: TRBJ1-6; d_call: TRBD1; cdr3_aa: CASSLGTGGSYNSPLHF; cdr3_nt: TGTGCCAGCAGTTTAGGTACAGGGGGCTCCTATAATTCACCCCTCCACTTT
v_call: TRBV20-1; cdr3_length: 13; clone_size: few; j_call: TRBJ2-5; d_call: -; cdr3_aa: CSASGGKQETQYF; cdr3_nt: TGCAGTGCTAGTGGGGGAAAACAAGAGACCCAGTACTTC
v_call: TRBV7-9; cdr3_length: 11; clone_size: few; j_call: TRBJ2-1; d_call: -; cdr3_aa: CASSLSWEQFF; cdr3_nt: TGTGCCAGCAGTCTCTCGTGGGAGCAGTTCTTC
v_call: TRBV5-1; cdr3_length: 14; clone_size: -; j_call: TRBJ2-3; d_call: -; cdr3_aa: CASSLGRPPDTQYF; cdr3_nt: TGCGCCAGCAGCTTGGGGCGGCCCCCGGATACGCAGTATTTT
v_call: TRBV6-1; cdr3_length: 17; clone_size: few; j_call: TRBJ2-3; d_call: TRBD2; cdr3_aa: CASSRARLAGSTDTQYF; cdr3_nt: TGTGCCAGCAGCCGTGCCCGACTAGCGGGGAGCACAGATACGCAGTATTTT
v_call: TRBV7-8; cdr3_length: 16; clone_size: -; j_call: TRBJ2-3; d_call: TRBD2; cdr3_aa: CASSQTSGGVQSGQYF; cdr3_nt: TGTGCCAGCAGCCAGACTAGCGGGGGCGTTCAGAGTGGGCAGTATTTT
v_call: TRBV20-1; cdr3_length: 10; clone_size: -; j_call: TRBJ2-7; d_call: -; cdr3_aa: CSASREKLYF; cdr3_nt: TGCAGTGCTAGTCGAGAAAAACTGTACTTC
v_call: TRBV20-1; cdr3_length: 14; clone_size: -; j_call: TRBJ1-2; d_call: TRBD1; cdr3_aa: CSASTGGRSYGYTF; cdr3_nt: TGCAGTGCGAGTACAGGGGGACGGAGCTATGGCTACACCTTC
v_call: TRBV10-3; cdr3_length: 13; clone_size: -; j_call: TRBJ2-1; d_call: -; cdr3_aa: CAISMSGNNEQFF; cdr3_nt: TGTGCCATCAGTATGTCGGGGAACAATGAGCAGTTCTTC
v_call: TRBV3-1; cdr3_length: 12; clone_size: -; j_call: TRBJ2-3; d_call: -; cdr3_aa: CASSQITDTQYF; cdr3_nt: TGTGCCAGCAGCCAAATCACAGATACGCAGTATTTT
v_call: TRBV7-8; cdr3_length: 14; clone_size: -; j_call: TRBJ2-7; d_call: -; cdr3_aa: CASAERGSSYEQYF; cdr3_nt: TGTGCCAGCGCTGAGAGGGGGAGCTCCTACGAGCAGTACTTC
v_call: TRBV27; cdr3_length: 16; clone_size: -; j_call: TRBJ1-1; d_call: TRBD1; cdr3_aa: CASSSFTDRVGTEAFF; cdr3_nt: TGTGCCAGCAGTTCCTTCACGGACAGGGTAGGAACTGAAGCTTTCTTT
v_call: TRBV20-1; cdr3_length: 15; clone_size: few; j_call: TRBJ1-3; d_call: -; cdr3_aa: CSARDRRDSGNTIYF; cdr3_nt: TGCAGTGCTAGAGATCGGAGGGACTCTGGAAACACCATATATTTT
v_call: TRBV20-1; cdr3_length: 13; clone_size: few; j_call: TRBJ2-7; d_call: TRBD2; cdr3_aa: CSALGLAGYEQYF; cdr3_nt: TGCAGTGCTCTAGGACTAGCGGGCTACGAGCAGTACTTC
v_call: TRBV2; cdr3_length: 14; clone_size: -; j_call: TRBJ2-1; d_call: TRBD1; cdr3_aa: CASRDGQGSNEQFF; cdr3_nt: TGTGCCAGCAGGGATGGACAGGGGTCCAATGAGCAGTTCTTC
v_call: TRBV6-2/TRBV6-3; cdr3_length: 15; clone_size: -; j_call: TRBJ2-7; d_call: TRBD2; cdr3_aa: CASRERGPSYYEQYF; cdr3_nt: TGTGCCAGCAGGGAGCGGGGACCCTCCTACTACGAGCAGTACTTC
v_call: TRBV2; cdr3_length: 11; clone_size: -; j_call: TRBJ2-7; d_call: -; cdr3_aa: CASRGPSEQYF; cdr3_nt: TGTGCCAGCAGAGGACCTTCCGAGCAGTACTTC
v_call: TRBV20-1; cdr3_length: 11; clone_size: -; j_call: TRBJ2-7; d_call: -; cdr3_aa: CSAPGLREQYF; cdr3_nt: TGCAGTGCTCCAGGGTTGCGCGAGCAGTACTTC
v_call: TRBV5-5; cdr3_length: 16; clone_size: -; j_call: TRBJ2-6; d_call: -; cdr3_aa: CASSLEAQTGANVLTF; cdr3_nt: TGTGCCAGCAGCTTGGAGGCGCAGACCGGGGCCAACGTCCTGACTTTC
v_call: TRBV20-1; cdr3_length: 14; clone_size: -; j_call: TRBJ1-4; d_call: -; cdr3_aa: CSAKDRRGNEKLFF; cdr3_nt: TGCAGTGCCAAGGACCGAAGGGGGAATGAAAAACTGTTTTTT
v_call: TRBV6-1; cdr3_length: 11; clone_size: few; j_call: TRBJ2-5; d_call: -; cdr3_aa: CASTPLETQYF; cdr3_nt: TGTGCCAGCACACCTTTAGAGACCCAGTACTTC
v_call: TRBV4-2; cdr3_length: 16; clone_size: -; j_call: TRBJ1-2; d_call: -; cdr3_aa: CASSQDLSAPGYGYTF; cdr3_nt: TGTGCCAGCAGCCAAGATTTGTCCGCCCCCGGGTATGGCTACACCTTC
v_call: TRBV10-3; cdr3_length: 14; clone_size: many; j_call: TRBJ2-3; d_call: -; cdr3_aa: CAISEVTDTDTQYF; cdr3_nt: TGTGCCATCAGTGAGGTTACGGACACAGATACGCAGTATTTT
v_call: TRBV5-1; cdr3_length: 14; clone_size: -; j_call: TRBJ1-4; d_call: TRBD1; cdr3_aa: CASSPGTGYEKLFF; cdr3_nt: TGCGCCAGCAGCCCCGGGACAGGGTATGAAAAACTGTTTTTT
v_call: TRBV20-1; cdr3_length: 16; clone_size: -; j_call: TRBJ2-3; d_call: -; cdr3_aa: CSAPPLSARTTDTQYF; cdr3_nt: TGCAGTGCTCCCCCCCTGAGCGCCCGAACCACAGATACGCAGTATTTT
v_call: TRBV20-1; cdr3_length: 13; clone_size: -; j_call: TRBJ1-2; d_call: TRBD1; cdr3_aa: CSAWGQGDGGYTF; cdr3_nt: TGCAGTGCTTGGGGACAGGGGGATGGTGGCTACACCTTC
v_call: TRBV12-3/TRBV12-4; cdr3_length: 14; clone_size: -; j_call: TRBJ2-7; d_call: TRBD1; cdr3_aa: CASSPGQAFYEQYF; cdr3_nt: TGTGCCAGCAGTCCGGGACAGGCCTTCTACGAGCAGTACTTC
v_call: TRBV5-1; cdr3_length: 15; clone_size: few; j_call: TRBJ2-2; d_call: TRBD1; cdr3_aa: CASSIRTGDGGELFF; cdr3_nt: TGCGCCAGCAGCATCCGGACAGGGGATGGCGGGGAGCTGTTTTTT
v_call: TRBV5-1; cdr3_length: 16; clone_size: -; j_call: TRBJ2-6; d_call: -; cdr3_aa: CASSPERNSGANVLTF; cdr3_nt: TGCGCCAGCAGCCCGGAGAGGAATTCTGGGGCCAACGTCCTGACTTTC
v_call: TRBV6-1; cdr3_length: 14; clone_size: few; j_call: TRBJ2-1; d_call: -; cdr3_aa: CASSRGANRNEQFF; cdr3_nt: TGTGCCAGCAGTCGGGGGGCCAACAGAAATGAGCAGTTCTTC